The T cell receptor (beta chain) under discussion was sequenced for a study of quantifying T cell responses using KT2 cells. Across the study: RNA was reverse transcribed with TCR alpha and beta constant-region primers.

This clonotype ranks as medium-sized. Its target is unknown. Regarding the study as a whole: KT2 clone alpha and beta sequence counts scaled linearly with input KT2 cell number. Very high KT2 spike-in numbers caused saturation in KT2 sequence detection. KT2 sequences were detected down to about one KT2 cell per 100,000 PBMC.

Unfractionated PBMC were spiked with known numbers of KT2 clone cells. Each cDNA got a UMI-containing oligo ligated at its 3' end. The first PCR ran 3 to 5 cycles with an equimolar RC1.1 and RC1.2 beta primer mix. TCRdb redid the calling of the UMI-ligation and nested PCR reads with MiXCR, one entry per CDR3 protein. The table lists 25,000 to 35,000 distinct CDR3 sequences, around 10% of them singletons, with more than 9.5% in the top ten. Trimming removed 0 bases at V and 2 bases at J, with 5 bases between. Germline V gene lookup returns CDR1 MNHNY and CDR2 SVGAGI (reference sequence). The CDR3 contains 14 residues.

Sequencing was done on a sample of PBMCs spiked with cells of the T cell clone KT2. The gene calls are TRBV6-6 and TRBJ1-5, with D unresolved. The clonotype was recovered from a human donor. The CDR3 DNA reads TGTGCCAGCAGTTACTCCGGGGGCAATCAGCCCCAGCATTTT. This gives the protein CASSYSGGNQPQHF.